Here is one T cell receptor beta chain with its context. Its antigen is as yet unknown. The TCR beta libraries were generated through quantitative 5'-RACE incorporating molecular barcodes. TCRdb called the 5' RACE reads again in MiXCR, with one record for every CDR3 protein. The data hold roughly 350,000 distinct CDR3 sequences, with around 8% observed a single time. Trimming took off 0 bases at V and 8 bases at J, with 23 bases between the two ends. This CDR3 is 18 amino acids long. Germline V gives CDR1 LGHNA, CDR2 YNFKEQ. This entry belongs to a study of CD8 T cells in ankylosing spondylitis. General observations from the study: Some of these motif variants have turned up before, in reports on reactive arthritis synovial fluid and blood. Ankylosing spondylitis blood seemed to carry a telltale TCR beta motif made of seven or eight highly homologous variants. From matched ankylosing spondylitis synovial fluid, disease-linked clones were reportedly recovered at significantly enriched levels. Disease-linked clones proved CD8+ and comparatively uncommon in peripheral blood.

This clonotype was obtained from a male donor with ankylosing spondylitis. The V gene is TRBV4-2, the J gene TRBJ2-1; D tentatively fits TRBD1 or TRBD2 (6 bases each). The sample consisted of blood, either unsorted or a sorted T cell fraction (not recorded which). The CDR3 region has the DNA TGTGCCAGCAGCCAAGATCCCCGATCGGGGGCCAGGGGCGATGAGCAGTTCTTC. It is translated as CASSQDPRSGARGDEQFF.